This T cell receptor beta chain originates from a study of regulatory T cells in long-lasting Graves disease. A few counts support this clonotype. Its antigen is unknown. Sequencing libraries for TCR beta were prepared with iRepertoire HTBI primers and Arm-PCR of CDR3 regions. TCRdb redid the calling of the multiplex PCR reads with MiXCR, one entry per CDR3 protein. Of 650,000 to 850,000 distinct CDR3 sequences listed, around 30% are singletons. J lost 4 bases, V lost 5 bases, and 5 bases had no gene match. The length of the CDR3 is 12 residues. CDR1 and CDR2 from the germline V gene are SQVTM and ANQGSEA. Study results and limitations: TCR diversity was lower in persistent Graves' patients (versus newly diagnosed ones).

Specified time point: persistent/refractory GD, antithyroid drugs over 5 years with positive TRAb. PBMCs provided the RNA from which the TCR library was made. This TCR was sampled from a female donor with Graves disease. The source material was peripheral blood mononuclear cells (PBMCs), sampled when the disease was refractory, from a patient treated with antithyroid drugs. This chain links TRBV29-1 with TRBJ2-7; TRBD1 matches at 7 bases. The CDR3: CSVTGVGYEQYF. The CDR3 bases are TGCAGCGTTACAGGGGTTGGGTACGAGCAGTACTTC.